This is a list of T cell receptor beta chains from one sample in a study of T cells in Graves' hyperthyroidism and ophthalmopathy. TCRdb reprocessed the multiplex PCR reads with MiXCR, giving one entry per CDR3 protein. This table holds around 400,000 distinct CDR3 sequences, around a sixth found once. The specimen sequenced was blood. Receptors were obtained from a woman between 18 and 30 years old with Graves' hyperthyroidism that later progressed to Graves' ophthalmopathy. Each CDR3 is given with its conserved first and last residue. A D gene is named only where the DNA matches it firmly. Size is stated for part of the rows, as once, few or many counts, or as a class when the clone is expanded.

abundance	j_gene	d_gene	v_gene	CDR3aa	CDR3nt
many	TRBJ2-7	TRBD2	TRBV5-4	CASSLIAGGPYEQYF	TGTGCCAGCTCACTGATAGCGGGAGGGCCCTACGAGCAGTACTTC
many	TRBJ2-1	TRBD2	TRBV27	CASSYNSGFEQFF	TGTGCCAGCAGTTATAATAGCGGGTTCGAGCAGTTCTTC
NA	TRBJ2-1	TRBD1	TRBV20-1	CSAGQGQIAGRSNEQFF	TGCAGTGCAGGACAGGGGCAAATAGCGGGTAGAAGCAATGAGCAGTTCTTC
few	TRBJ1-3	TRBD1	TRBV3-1	CASSLRQGTNSGNTIYF	TGTGCCAGCAGCCTAAGACAGGGAACCAACTCTGGAAACACCATATATTTT
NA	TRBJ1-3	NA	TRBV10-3	CAISEPIFPFSGNTIYF	TGTGCCATCAGTGAGCCTATTTTTCCTTTCTCTGGAAACACCATATATTTT
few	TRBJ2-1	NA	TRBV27	CATQGGGGPIEQFF	TGTGCCACTCAAGGGGGGGGAGGGCCCATTGAGCAGTTCTTC
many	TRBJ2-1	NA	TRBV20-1	CSATGDREQFF	TGCAGTGCTACGGGGGACCGTGAGCAGTTCTTC
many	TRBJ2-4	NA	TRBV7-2	CASSFFTGGNIQYF	TGTGCCAGCAGCTTTTTTACTGGGGGGAACATTCAGTACTTC
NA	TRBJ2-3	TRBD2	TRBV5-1	CASSISGTSGSGTDTQYF	TGCGCCAGCAGCATAAGCGGGACTAGCGGGTCTGGCACAGATACGCAGTATTTT
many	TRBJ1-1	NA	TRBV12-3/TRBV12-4	CASGGQRFRNTEAFF	TGTGCCAGCGGTGGACAGAGATTTAGGAACACTGAAGCTTTCTTT
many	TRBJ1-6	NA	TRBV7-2	CASSQRGGSTYNSPLHF	TGTGCCAGCAGCCAAAGGGGGGGATCGACCTATAATTCACCCCTCCACTTT
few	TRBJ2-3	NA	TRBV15	CATMAENTDTQYF	TGTGCCACCATGGCGGAAAACACAGATACGCAGTATTTT
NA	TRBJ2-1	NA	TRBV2	CASSDLPWVNEQFF	TGTGCCAGCAGTGATCTTCCATGGGTAAATGAGCAGTTCTTC
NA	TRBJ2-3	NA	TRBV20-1	CSAREGQAITDTQYF	TGCAGTGCTAGGGAGGGTCAGGCGATCACAGATACGCAGTATTTT
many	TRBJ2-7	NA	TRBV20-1	CSARDRDYEQYF	TGCAGTGCTAGAGACAGGGACTACGAGCAGTACTTC
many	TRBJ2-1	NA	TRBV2	CASSAGGFGVNEQFF	TGTGCCAGCAGTGCTGGGGGCTTTGGAGTCAATGAGCAGTTCTTC
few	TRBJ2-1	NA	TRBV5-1	CASSSTDPRTDPLNEQFF	TGCGCCAGCAGCTCCACGGATCCAAGGACGGACCCCCTCAATGAGCAGTTCTTC
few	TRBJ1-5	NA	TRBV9	CASSEDDRRNQPQHF	TGTGCCAGCAGCGAGGACGACAGGAGGAATCAGCCCCAGCATTTT
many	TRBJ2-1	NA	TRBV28	CASSPGDSDYNEQFF	TGTGCCAGCAGCCCCGGGGATAGCGACTACAATGAGCAGTTCTTC
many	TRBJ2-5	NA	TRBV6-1	CASSPGVEEYF	TGTGCCAGCAGTCCAGGGGTCGAAGAGTACTTC
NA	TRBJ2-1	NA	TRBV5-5	CASSLAGGDYSYNEQFF	TGTGCCAGCAGCTTGGCTGGGGGCGATTACTCCTACAATGAGCAGTTCTTC
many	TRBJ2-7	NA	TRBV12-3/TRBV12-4	CASSLVRRVNEQYF	TGTGCCAGCAGCCTGGTTCGACGGGTCAACGAGCAGTACTTC
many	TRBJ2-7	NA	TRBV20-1	CSARMGYEQYF	TGCAGTGCTAGAATGGGCTACGAGCAGTACTTC
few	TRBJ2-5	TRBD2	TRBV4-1	CASSQGAGAVGETQYF	TGCGCCAGCAGCCAAGGGGCGGGAGCGGTAGGAGAGACCCAGTACTTC
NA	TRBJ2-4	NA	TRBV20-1	CSARDPESLNIQYF	TGCAGTGCTAGAGATCCTGAGTCCTTGAACATTCAGTACTTC
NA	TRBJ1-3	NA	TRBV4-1	CASSPSLRNTIYF	TGCGCCAGCAGCCCAAGCCTGCGAAACACCATATATTTT
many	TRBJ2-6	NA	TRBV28	CASSLLQGSGANVLTF	TGTGCCAGCAGTCTACTACAGGGCTCTGGGGCCAACGTCCTGACTTTC
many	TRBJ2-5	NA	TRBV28	CASSLGRLETQYF	TGTGCCAGCAGTTTGGGGCGTTTGGAGACCCAGTACTTC
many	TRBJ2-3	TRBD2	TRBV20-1	CSARDLAGGTDTQYF	TGCAGTGCTAGAGATCTAGCGGGAGGCACAGATACGCAGTATTTT
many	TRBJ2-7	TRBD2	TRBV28	CASSFSFRGQLAGGLGEQYF	TGTGCCAGCAGTTTCTCCTTCCGCGGACAGCTAGCGGGAGGGTTGGGGGAGCAGTACTTC
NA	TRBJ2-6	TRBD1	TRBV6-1	CASSPGDRVYSGANVLTF	TGTGCCAGCAGCCCGGGGGACAGGGTTTACTCTGGGGCCAACGTCCTGACTTTC
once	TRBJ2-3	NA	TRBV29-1	CSVEDFRDTQYF	TGCAGCGTTGAAGATTTCCGAGATACGCAGTATTTT
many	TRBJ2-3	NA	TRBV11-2	CASSYRARSSTDTQYF	TGTGCCAGCAGCTACAGGGCGCGATCCTCAACAGATACGCAGTATTTT
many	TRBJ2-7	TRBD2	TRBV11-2	CASSLGGTSGNEQYF	TGTGCCAGCAGCTTAGGTGGGACTAGCGGCAACGAGCAGTACTTC
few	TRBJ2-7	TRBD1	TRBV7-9	CASSFTGGVEQYF	TGTGCCAGCAGCTTCACAGGGGGAGTCGAGCAGTACTTC